The sample holds one count of the clone carrying this T cell receptor (beta chain). What it recognizes is unknown. This record belongs to a study of shared clonotypes between healthy human individuals. About the study: CD4 naive cells filled three plates per donor, CD4 memory three, CD8 naive two and CD8 memory one.

Terminally differentiated effector memory CD45RA+ cells were left out of the naive CD8 fraction, which was CD45RO-negative and positively selected for CCR7. Every subset had its genomic DNA shared out evenly among several immunoSEQ plates. How the authors handled the data: ImmunoSEQ sequences covered only the junction and lacked quality scores; filtering therefore differed. Profiling relied on immunoSEQ multiplex PCR, and the TCRdb table lists in-frame clones only, not all of them. The V and J calls and clone size were taken over from that table, and D and trimming were inferred from the DNA. In the table there are about 2 million clones, about 94% of which are singletons. Germline V lookup: CDR1 SEHNR, CDR2 FQNEAQ (reference sequence). The CDR3 is 14 amino acids. Trimming shortened V by 4 bases and J by 5 bases, and 13 bases separated the two germline ends. Overall study results and limits: Incomplete sequencing of sorted subsets was indicated by rarefaction despite large depth.

This receptor was identified in a man between 18 and 29 years old in good health. The chain is built from TRBV7-9 and TRBJ2-3; D not resolved. Sequencing used naive CD8+ T cells sorted from blood. CDR3 sequence (DNA): TGTGCCAGCAGCTCCTGGACGGCGGTAGATACGCAGTATTTT. Translating it yields CASSSWTAVDTQYF.